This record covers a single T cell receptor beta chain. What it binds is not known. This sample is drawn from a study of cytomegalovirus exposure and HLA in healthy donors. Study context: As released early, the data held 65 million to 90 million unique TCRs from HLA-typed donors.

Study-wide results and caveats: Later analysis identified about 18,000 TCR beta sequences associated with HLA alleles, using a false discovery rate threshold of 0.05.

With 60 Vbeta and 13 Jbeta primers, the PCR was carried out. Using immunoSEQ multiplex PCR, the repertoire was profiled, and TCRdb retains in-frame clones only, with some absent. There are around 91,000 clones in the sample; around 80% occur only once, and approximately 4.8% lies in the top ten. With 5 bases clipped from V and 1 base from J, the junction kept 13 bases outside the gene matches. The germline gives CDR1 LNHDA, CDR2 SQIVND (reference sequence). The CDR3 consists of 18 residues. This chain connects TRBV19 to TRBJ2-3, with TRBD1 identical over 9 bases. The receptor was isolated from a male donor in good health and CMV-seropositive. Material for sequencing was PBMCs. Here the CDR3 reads CASSPPDRGRLGTDTQYF. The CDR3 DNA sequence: TGTGCCAGTAGTCCCCCGGACAGGGGCCGATTAGGCACAGATACGCAGTATTTT.